What follows are 28 T cell receptor beta chains derived from one specimen sequenced in a study of blood T cell repertoires in COVID-19. Data came from immunoSEQ multiplex PCR; TCRdb stores just in-frame clones and leaves some out. The sample contains 150,000 or so clones, almost 85% of which appear only once. The sequenced material came from peripheral blood. These receptors all come from a man aged 40-49 years who had recovered from COVID-19.

The chain recombines TRBV19 with TRBJ2-1; 12 bases align to TRBD2. Germline CDR1 is LNHDA and CDR2 is SQIVND (reference sequence). V lost 6 bases to trimming and J lost 8 bases; unmatched junction nucleotides: 2. The CDR3 has 13 residues. The CDR3 reads CASRTSGSHEQFF. In nucleotides, the CDR3 is TGTGCCAGTAGGACTAGCGGGAGTCATGAGCAGTTCTTC.

The rearrangement uses TRBV7-9 and TRBJ2-7; 11 bases align to TRBD2. The junction had 14 bases not matched to a gene; V was cut back by 3 bases and J by 1 base. The germline V gene encodes CDR1 SEHNR and CDR2 FQNEAQ (reference sequence). CDR3 length equals 19 residues. As DNA, the CDR3 is TGTGCCAGCAGCTTTAATCATGAATTACTAGCGGGAGAGTCCTACGAGCAGTACTTC. It specifies CASSFNHELLAGESYEQYF.

This clone was counted a single time. This rearrangement joins TRBV28 to TRBJ1-1; D may be TRBD1 (5 bases). The length of the CDR3 is 15 residues. Germline V lookup: CDR1 MDHEN, CDR2 SYDVKM. With 3 bases removed from V and 3 bases from J, the gap between germline ends came to 14 bases. CDR3 coding DNA: TGTGCCAGCAGTTTTAAGATGGGGGGTTACACTGAAGCTTTCTTT. Translation: CASSFKMGGYTEAFF.

The chain joins TRBV7-2 to TRBJ2-7; D is uncertain. CDR3 length equals 13 residues. V was clipped by 0 bases and J by 3 bases, with 6 bases between them. Per germline, CDR1 SGHTA and CDR2 FQGNSA. The CDR3 DNA follows: TGTGCCAGCAGCTTAGCTCAGGACTACGAGCAGTACTTC. The encoded protein is CASSLAQDYEQYF.

A note on this clone: The junction differs from germline at one of its ends, possibly a read error. This rearrangement joins TRBV7-8 to TRBJ2-7; D is ambiguous. From germline, CDR1 is SGHVS and CDR2 FQNEAQ. The CDR3 spans 13 residues. CDR3 bases: TGTACCAGCAGCCTCCCGAAGGCGGACGAGCAGTACTTC. It encodes CTSSLPKADEQYF.

V gene TRBV27 combines with J gene TRBJ2-3; D gene ambiguous. V lost 6 bases and J 0 bases, leaving 4 bases between the germline ends. The germline V gene encodes CDR1 MNHEY and CDR2 SMNVEV (reference sequence). The CDR3 covers 12 residues. The CDR3 protein is CASSPSTDTQYF. CDR3 in DNA: TGTGCCAGCAGCCCTAGCACAGATACGCAGTATTTT.

The chain joins TRBV6-2 or TRBV6-3 to TRBJ2-7; TRBD2 matches 11 bases. J was trimmed by 2 bases and V by 4 bases; bases with no gene match: 4. This CDR3 contains 15 residues. CDR1 is MNHEY, CDR2 SVGEGT, per germline. The CDR3 DNA follows: TGTGCCAGCAGTTCCCGACTAGCGGGGACCTACGAGCAGTACTTC. It translates to CASSSRLAGTYEQYF.

The chain combines TRBV7-6 with TRBJ2-7, with 8 bases aligning to TRBD1. Looked up from germline, CDR1 is SGHVS and CDR2 is FNYEAQ. The V segment lost 5 bases and the J segment 4 bases; nucleotides outside the gene matches: 10. The CDR3 is 15 residues long. CDR3 nucleotides: TGTGCCAGCAGCCAAAGACAGGGGTTAGCTTACGAGCAGTACTTC. It yields the protein CASSQRQGLAYEQYF.

The V call is TRBV9, the J call TRBJ1-1; D is possibly TRBD1 (5 bases). The CDR3 runs 14 residues. V dropped 0 bases and J dropped 5 bases, with 11 bases sitting between them. Per germline, CDR1 SGDLS and CDR2 YYNGEE. CDR3: CASSVGQGWTEAFF. The CDR3 DNA sequence: TGTGCCAGCAGCGTAGGGCAGGGTTGGACTGAAGCTTTCTTT.

Here the CDR3 reads CASSEAGGVVFF. DNA of the CDR3: TGTGCCAGCAGTGAAGCGGGGGGGGTAGTTTTCTTT. The chain combines TRBV2 with TRBJ1-1; D perhaps matches TRBD1 (5 bases). Per germline, CDR1 SNHLY and CDR2 FYNNEI. This CDR3 comprises 12 residues. V was pared by 0 bases and J by 13 bases, with 12 bases between.

The chain couples TRBV18 to TRBJ2-5; D might be TRBD1 (6 bases). Germline assignment: CDR1 KGHSH and CDR2 LQKENI. The CDR3 sequence is 16 residues long. V was pared by 2 bases and J by 5 bases, with 18 bases between. CDR3 residues: CASSPEDSFGWETQYF. The CDR3 DNA reads TGTGCCAGCTCACCAGAGGACAGCTTCGGATGGGAGACCCAGTACTTC.

This clone came up a few times. The rearrangement links TRBV5-1 to TRBJ2-3; possibly TRBD2 for D (5 bases). This CDR3 is built from 13 residues. Looked up from germline, CDR1 is SGHRS and CDR2 is YFSETQ. Trimming shortened V by 0 bases and J by 6 bases, and 8 bases separated the two germline ends. Here the CDR3 DNA reads TGCGCCAGCAGCTTGGGACTATCGGATACGCAGTATTTT. Translating gives CASSLGLSDTQYF.

The rearrangement links TRBV30 to TRBJ1-6, with 10 positions matching TRBD1. CDR1 GTSNPN and CDR2 SVGIG come from the germline V gene (reference sequence). The CDR3 is 15 amino acids. V gave up 1 base and J gave up 9 bases; unmatched junction bases: 6. For the CDR3, the DNA is TGTGCCTGGAGTGCAAGGACAGGGGGAGTTTCACCCCTCCACTTT. Amino acid sequence: CAWSARTGGVSPLHF.

The chain couples TRBV6-5 to TRBJ2-1; D is unclear. The V and J ends lost 5 bases and 9 bases respectively, with 8 bases between them. The CDR3 extends over 11 amino acids. Germline loops: CDR1 MNHEY, CDR2 SVGAGI. The CDR3 region has the DNA TGTGCCAGCAGTAACAGTGTTGAGCAGTTCTTC. Its translation is CASSNSVEQFF.

The chain carries TRBV2 and TRBJ2-1; the match to TRBD2 covers 8 bases. Unmatched junction bases numbered 11, after V lost 8 bases and J lost 8 bases. In germline, CDR1 is SNHLY, CDR2 FYNNEI. CDR3 length equals 14 residues. CDR3 DNA: TGTGCCAGCCGGGAGGGCCGAAGTAAAGATGAGCAGTTCTTC. As protein: CASREGRSKDEQFF.

The chain has TRBV27 and TRBJ2-7, with 10 bases fitting TRBD1. CDR1 and CDR2 from the germline V gene are MNHEY and SMNVEV (reference sequence). Trimming cost V 5 bases and J 7 bases; bases outside gene matches: 5. CDR3 size: 13 residues. The CDR3 is CASSPGTGVEQYF. The DNA of the CDR3 is TGTGCCAGCAGTCCCGGGACAGGGGTGGAGCAGTACTTC.

This rearrangement joins TRBV7-2 to TRBJ1-3; D remains unclear. Germline loops: CDR1 SGHTA, CDR2 FQGNSA. Trimming took 5 bases from V and 0 from J, leaving 20 bases between them. The CDR3 has 18 residues. As DNA, the CDR3 is TGTGCCAGCAGCGTCCTTAGCCAGCGGGGTGTCTCTGGAAACACCATATATTTT. As protein: CASSVLSQRGVSGNTIYF. Looking up the rest from reference TRBV7-2 and TRBJ1-3 gives the full variable domain: GAGVSQSPSNKVTEKGKDVELRCDPISGHTALYWYRQSLGQGLEFLIYFQGNSAPDKSGLPSDRFSAERTGGSVSTLTIQRTQQEDSAVYLCASSVLSQRGVSGNTIYFGEGSWLTVV.

This chain connects TRBV7-2 to TRBJ1-1; D perhaps matches TRBD1 (6 bases). The germline V and J ends were trimmed by 5 bases and 4 bases, with 17 bases remaining between them. The CDR3 length is 15 residues. Germline values: CDR1 SGHTA, CDR2 FQGNSA. The CDR3 coding sequence is TGTGCCAGCAGCCAAGGGAACAGGGCCGGCACTGAAGCTTTCTTT. Translated: CASSQGNRAGTEAFF.

The genes are TRBV29-1 and TRBJ1-2; a possible D gene is TRBD1 (6 bases). V lost 4 bases and J lost 4, with 16 bases in between. The CDR3 extends over 14 amino acids. In germline, CDR1 is SQVTM, CDR2 ANQGSEA. The CDR3 protein is CSVGGAGVSYGYTF. The CDR3 coding sequence is TGCAGCGTTGGTGGGGCAGGGGTGTCCTATGGCTACACCTTC.

This clone was detected once. This chain connects TRBV3-1 (or the pseudogene TRBV3-2) to TRBJ2-1; TRBD2 aligns across 11 bases. The CDR3 totals 15 residues. Losses at the gene ends were 4 bases for V and 8 bases for J; bases not matched to a gene: 7. The germline CDR1 and CDR2 sequences are LGHDT and YNNKEL (reference sequence). The CDR3 coding sequence is TGTGCCAGCAGCCGGCTGACTAGCGGGGACGATGAGCAGTTCTTC. This codes for CASSRLTSGDDEQFF.

The table lists this clone with a few counts. The chain joins TRBV2 to TRBJ2-5; 12 bases agree with TRBD2. Germline assignment: CDR1 SNHLY and CDR2 FYNNEI. Unmatched junction bases numbered 8, after V lost 0 bases and J lost 3 bases. The CDR3 spans 18 residues. The CDR3 is CASSEALGTSGFKETQYF. The DNA for the CDR3 is TGTGCCAGCAGTGAAGCTTTGGGGACTAGCGGGTTTAAAGAGACCCAGTACTTC.

The gene calls are TRBV27 and TRBJ2-7; TRBD1 agrees at 9 bases. J was trimmed by 2 bases and V by 2 bases; bases with no gene match: 7. CDR1 and CDR2 from the germline V gene are MNHEY and SMNVEV (reference sequence). This CDR3 contains 16 residues. CDR3 sequence: CASSLQGQGPTYEQYF. The CDR3 DNA follows: TGTGCCAGCAGTTTACAGGGACAGGGACCCACCTACGAGCAGTACTTC.

V and J are TRBV18 and TRBJ2-7, with 10 bases lining up with TRBD1. The CDR3 is 16 residues long. CDR1 is KGHSH, CDR2 LQKENI, per germline. V lost 3 bases and J lost 2; bases outside the gene matches: 7. CDR3 coding DNA: TGTGCCAGCTCACCGGGAACCGGGACAGGGGCCTACGAGCAGTACTTC. Translating gives CASSPGTGTGAYEQYF.

Here the CDR3 DNA reads TGTGCCAGCTCGCCGGGACTAGCCTTCAATGAGCAGTTCTTC. Translated: CASSPGLAFNEQFF. The chain couples TRBV27 to TRBJ2-1; 9 bases map to TRBD2. The CDR3 sequence is 14 residues long. CDR1 is MNHEY and CDR2 is SMNVEV in the germline V gene (reference sequence). The junction had 8 bases not matched to a gene; V was cut back by 8 bases and J by 6 bases.

Only one count was recorded for this clone. This chain connects TRBV18 to TRBJ2-7; possible D gene TRBD1, 5 bases. This CDR3 is built from 13 residues. With 3 bases removed from V and 5 bases from J, the gap between germline ends came to 11 bases. Germline CDR1 and CDR2: KGHSH and LQKENI. The CDR3 DNA reads as TGTGCCAGCTCACCCGGTGAAGGGGACGAGCAGTACTTC. Translation gives CASSPGEGDEQYF.

The chain has TRBV7-2 and TRBJ2-1, with D unresolved. Germline V lookup: CDR1 SGHTA, CDR2 FQGNSA. The CDR3 has 11 amino acids. Trimming pared 5 bases from V and 5 bases from J, leaving 4 bases between. This CDR3 reads CASSQDNEQFF. CDR3 bases: TGTGCCAGCAGCCAGGACAATGAGCAGTTCTTC.

The CDR3 DNA is TGTGCCAGCTCAAGAGAAATAGGGGCGGCTGACTATGGCTACACCTTC. Its translation: CASSREIGAADYGYTF. The chain joins TRBV18 to TRBJ1-2, with D perhaps TRBD1 (5 bases). This CDR3 is built from 16 residues. Germline V gene lookup returns CDR1 KGHSH and CDR2 LQKENI. V lost 5 bases and J 3 bases, leaving 19 bases between the germline ends. The entire variable domain, with the rest obtained from reference TRBV18 and TRBJ1-2, is as follows: NAGVMQNPRHLVRRRGQEARLRCSPMKGHSHVYWYRQLPEEGLKFMVYLQKENIIDESGMPKERFSAEFPKEGPSILRIQQVVRGDSAAYFCASSREIGAADYGYTFGSGTRLTVV.

The V and J genes are TRBV4-1 and TRBJ1-5; TRBD1 agrees at 10 bases. The germline CDR1 and CDR2 sequences are MGHRA and YSYEKL. V dropped 4 bases and J dropped 4; count of bases not matched to a gene: 7. The CDR3 runs 16 residues. The CDR3 DNA sequence: TGCGCCAGCAGCCCCCGGGGGACAGGGGCGAATCAGCCCCAGCATTTT. Residues: CASSPRGTGANQPQHF.